Listed below are T cell receptor beta chains from one sample, sequenced in a study of T cell changes during pregnancy in multiple sclerosis. Using immunoSEQ multiplex PCR, the repertoire was profiled, and TCRdb retains in-frame clones only, with some absent. The top ten clones hold 2% to 3% of a sample with some 99,000 clones, about 92% of them seen once. The material was peripheral blood, obtained after pregnancy. The receptors derive from a female donor in good health, enrolled as a control in a pregnancy study. Each CDR3 is given with its conserved first and last residue. A D gene is named only where the DNA matches it firmly. Size is omitted from some rows. Given values are once, few, many or a class for expanded clones.

size: .
D: .
V: TRBV6-5
J: TRBJ2-7
CDR3: CASSYSNSLRPREQYF
DNA: TGTGCCAGCAGTTACTCGAACAGCCTCCGTCCCCGGGAGCAGTACTTC

size: few
D: .
V: TRBV5-5
J: TRBJ2-3
CDR3: CASSPKTSPGVDTQYF
DNA: TGTGCCAGCAGCCCGAAGACTTCCCCGGGGGTAGATACGCAGTATTTT

size: .
D: TRBD2
V: TRBV15
J: TRBJ2-4
CDR3: CATSRDTSGSSSKNIQYF
DNA: TGTGCCACCAGCAGAGATACTAGCGGGAGTTCATCCAAAAACATTCAGTACTTC

size: .
D: .
V: TRBV27
J: TRBJ2-7
CDR3: CASTSSSYEQYF
DNA: TGTGCCAGCACCTCGAGCTCCTACGAGCAGTACTTC

size: once
D: TRBD1
V: TRBV30
J: TRBJ1-5
CDR3: CAWGGQVSNQPQHF
DNA: TGTGCCTGGGGAGGACAGGTCAGCAATCAGCCCCAGCATTTT

size: .
D: TRBD2
V: TRBV18
J: TRBJ2-1
CDR3: CASSPPLAGDNEQFF
DNA: TGTGCCAGCTCACCACCCCTAGCGGGGGACAATGAGCAGTTCTTC

size: .
D: .
V: TRBV28
J: TRBJ1-1
CDR3: CAAGITEAFF
DNA: TGTGCCGCGGGGATAACTGAAGCTTTCTTT

size: .
D: .
V: TRBV4-1
J: TRBJ2-4
CDR3: CASSQEGGTGLADLAKNIQYF
DNA: TGCGCCAGCAGCCAAGAAGGCGGGACTGGACTCGCTGACTTAGCCAAAAACATTCAGTACTTC

size: .
D: .
V: TRBV10-2
J: TRBJ1-1
CDR3: CASRFGGGSEAFF
DNA: TGCGCCAGCAGGTTTGGGGGCGGGAGTGAAGCTTTCTTT

size: few
D: .
V: TRBV5-1
J: TRBJ1-1
CDR3: CASSLKHEAFF
DNA: TGCGCCAGCAGCTTGAAGCACGAAGCTTTCTTT

size: .
D: .
V: TRBV30
J: TRBJ2-1
CDR3: CAWDRSGGSYNEQFF
DNA: TGTGCCTGGGACAGGTCTGGGGGCTCCTACAATGAGCAGTTCTTC

size: .
D: TRBD1
V: TRBV5-5
J: TRBJ1-2
CDR3: CASSLEGQGVGYTF
DNA: TGTGCCAGCAGCTTGGAAGGACAGGGGGTCGGCTACACCTTC

size: once
D: TRBD1
V: TRBV5-4
J: TRBJ2-7
CDR3: CASSPRDRVYEQYF
DNA: TGTGCCAGCAGCCCCCGGGACAGGGTCTACGAGCAGTACTTC

size: .
D: .
V: TRBV7-9
J: TRBJ2-1
CDR3: CASSPLVGDEQFF
DNA: TGTGCCAGCAGCCCTTTGGTGGGCGATGAGCAGTTCTTC

size: .
D: TRBD2
V: TRBV5-1
J: TRBJ2-5
CDR3: CASSSGLAGPTQYF
DNA: TGCGCCAGCAGCTCGGGACTAGCGGGACCGACCCAGTACTTC

size: .
D: .
V: TRBV7-9
J: TRBJ2-3
CDR3: CASSLFSDTQYF
DNA: TGTGCCAGCAGCTTATTCTCAGATACGCAGTATTTT

size: .
D: .
V: TRBV6-5
J: TRBJ2-7
CDR3: CASSSNLNYEQYF
DNA: TGTGCCAGCAGTTCAAACCTAAATTACGAGCAGTACTTC

size: .
D: TRBD2
V: TRBV7-9
J: TRBJ2-2
CDR3: CASSSGKWRGELFF
DNA: TGTGCCAGCAGCAGCGGGAAGTGGAGGGGGGAGCTGTTTTTT

size: once
D: .
V: TRBV19
J: TRBJ1-1
CDR3: CATGETMNTEAFF
DNA: TGTGCCACAGGGGAGACCATGAACACTGAAGCTTTCTTT

size: .
D: TRBD2
V: TRBV19
J: TRBJ2-2
CDR3: CASSIDQGTSGRVGTGELFF
DNA: TGTGCCAGTAGTATAGATCAGGGGACTAGCGGGAGGGTCGGCACCGGGGAGCTGTTTTTT

size: .
D: .
V: TRBV6-5
J: TRBJ2-7
CDR3: CASSYSKGLYEQYF
DNA: TGTGCCAGCAGTTACTCGAAGGGACTCTACGAGCAGTACTTC

size: .
D: TRBD2
V: TRBV6-1
J: TRBJ2-3
CDR3: CASSGLAGPDTQYF
DNA: TGTGCCAGCAGTGGACTAGCGGGACCAGATACGCAGTATTTT

size: once
D: TRBD2
V: TRBV2
J: TRBJ2-1
CDR3: CASSPSSGARRNEQFF
DNA: TGTGCCAGCAGTCCCTCCAGCGGGGCCAGGAGGAATGAGCAGTTCTTC

size: .
D: .
V: TRBV10-3
J: TRBJ2-7
CDR3: CAISESLGDGEQYF
DNA: TGTGCCATCAGTGAGTCGCTAGGAGACGGGGAGCAGTACTTC

size: .
D: .
V: TRBV4-2
J: TRBJ1-2
CDR3: CASSQDTGLAANYGYTF
DNA: TGTGCCAGCAGCCAAGATACAGGGCTGGCGGCTAACTATGGCTACACCTTC

size: .
D: .
V: TRBV19
J: TRBJ1-1
CDR3: CASSSRGNTEAFF
DNA: TGTGCCAGTAGTTCTAGGGGCAACACTGAAGCTTTCTTT

size: .
D: .
V: TRBV5-4
J: TRBJ2-2
CDR3: CASSPPRVTNTGELFF
DNA: TGTGCCAGCAGCCCTCCTCGCGTTACGAACACCGGGGAGCTGTTTTTT

size: .
D: TRBD1
V: TRBV15
J: TRBJ2-7
CDR3: CATSLGQERLGEQYF
DNA: TGTGCCACCAGCTTAGGACAGGAAAGACTCGGCGAGCAGTACTTC

size: once
D: .
V: TRBV28
J: TRBJ1-2
CDR3: CASSPALSTTAFARVYTF
DNA: TGTGCCAGCAGTCCCGCCTTGAGTACGACAGCCTTTGCCAGAGTCTACACCTTC

size: .
D: TRBD1
V: TRBV13
J: TRBJ2-2
CDR3: CASSSQGVPGELFF
DNA: TGTGCCAGCAGCTCGCAGGGGGTCCCCGGGGAGCTGTTTTTT

size: .
D: .
V: TRBV21-1
J: TRBJ1-6
CDR3: CASSKVDRTGNSPLHF
DNA: TGTGCCAGCAGCAAAGTTGACAGGACAGGGAATTCACCCCTCCACTTT

size: .
D: TRBD2
V: TRBV27
J: TRBJ2-5
CDR3: CASSLLYPLASGGAEETQYF
DNA: TGTGCCAGCAGTTTACTGTACCCCTTGGCTAGCGGGGGGGCGGAGGAGACCCAGTACTTC

size: once
D: .
V: TRBV5-6
J: TRBJ1-3
CDR3: CASSFEQGLGNTIYF
DNA: TGTGCCAGCAGCTTCGAACAGGGTCTTGGAAACACCATATATTTT

size: .
D: TRBD2
V: TRBV5-1
J: TRBJ2-2
CDR3: CASSLARGGVDTGELFF
DNA: TGCGCCAGCAGCTTGGCCCGGGGGGGAGTTGACACCGGGGAGCTGTTTTTT

size: .
D: TRBD2
V: TRBV7-2
J: TRBJ2-7
CDR3: CASSLSGGVQYEQYF
DNA: TGTGCCAGCAGCTTATCGGGAGGGGTACAATACGAGCAGTACTTC

size: once
D: .
V: TRBV28
J: TRBJ2-7
CDR3: CASSLTRGQSNEQYF
DNA: TGTGCCAGCAGTCTGACTCGCGGACAGTCCAACGAGCAGTACTTC

size: .
D: .
V: TRBV15
J: TRBJ1-5
CDR3: CATSKRGFNQPQHF
DNA: TGTGCCACCAGTAAACGCGGGTTCAATCAGCCCCAGCATTTT

size: .
D: .
V: TRBV14
J: TRBJ2-7
CDR3: CASSRAGRYEQYF
DNA: TGTGCCAGCAGCCGGGCGGGACGGTATGAGCAGTACTTC

size: .
D: TRBD1
V: TRBV29-1
J: TRBJ2-1
CDR3: CSVEGSTGDSYNEQFF
DNA: TGCAGCGTTGAAGGCTCGACAGGGGATTCCTACAATGAGCAGTTCTTC

size: .
D: TRBD2
V: TRBV30
J: TRBJ2-1
CDR3: CAWRALAGGQSEQFF
DNA: TGTGCCTGGAGGGCACTAGCGGGGGGGCAGAGTGAGCAGTTCTTC

size: once
D: .
V: TRBV19
J: TRBJ2-7
CDR3: CASSLGTGAYEQYF
DNA: TGTGCCAGTAGTCTCGGGACGGGGGCCTACGAGCAGTACTTC